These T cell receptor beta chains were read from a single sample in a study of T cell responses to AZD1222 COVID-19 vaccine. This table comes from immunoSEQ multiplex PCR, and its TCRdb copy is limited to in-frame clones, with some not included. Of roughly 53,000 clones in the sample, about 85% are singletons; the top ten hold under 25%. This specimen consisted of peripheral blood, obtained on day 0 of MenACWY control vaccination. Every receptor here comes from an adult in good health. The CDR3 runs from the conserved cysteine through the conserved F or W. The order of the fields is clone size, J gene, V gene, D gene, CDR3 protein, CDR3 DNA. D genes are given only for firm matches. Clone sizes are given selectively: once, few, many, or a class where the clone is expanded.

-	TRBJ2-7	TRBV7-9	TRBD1	CASIPDRGWDEQYF	TGTGCCAGCATCCCGGACAGGGGCTGGGACGAGCAGTACTTC
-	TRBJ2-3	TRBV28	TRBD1	CASSQPRGRGLDTQYF	TGTGCCAGCAGTCAACCCCGGGGCAGGGGGCTCGATACGCAGTATTTT
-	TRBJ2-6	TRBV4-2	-	CASSQDGANVLTF	TGTGCCAGCAGCCAAGACGGGGCCAACGTCCTGACTTTC
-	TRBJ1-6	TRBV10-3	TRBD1	CAISGHLTGTNSPLHF	TGTGCCATCAGTGGTCATTTGACAGGGACCAATTCACCCCTCCACTTT
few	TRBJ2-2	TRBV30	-	CAWSVKTLNTGELFF	TGTGCCTGGAGTGTTAAGACTTTAAACACCGGGGAGCTGTTTTTT
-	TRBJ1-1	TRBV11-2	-	CASSADGSEAFF	TGTGCCAGCAGCGCCGATGGGTCTGAAGCTTTCTTT
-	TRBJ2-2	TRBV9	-	CASSVRANTGELFF	TGTGCCAGCAGCGTCCGGGCTAACACCGGGGAGCTGTTTTTT
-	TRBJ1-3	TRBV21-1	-	CASVTHKGARGSGNTIYF	TGTGCCAGCGTAACTCACAAGGGGGCCAGGGGAAGTGGAAACACCATATATTTT
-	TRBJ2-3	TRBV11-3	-	CASSLSTDTQYF	TGTGCCAGCAGCCTAAGCACAGATACGCAGTATTTT
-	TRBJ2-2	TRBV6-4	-	CASNLPAPTGELFF	TGTGCCAGCAATCTTCCAGCGCCCACCGGGGAGCTGTTTTTT
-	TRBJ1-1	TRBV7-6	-	CASSGSPGARSTEAFF	TGTGCCAGCAGCGGAAGCCCAGGGGCAAGGAGCACTGAAGCTTTCTTT